Below, 18 T cell receptor beta chains from the same sample are listed, as sequenced in a study of blood T cell repertoires in COVID-19. The protocol was immunoSEQ multiplex PCR, while the TCRdb copy is restricted to in-frame clones and leaves out a portion. Of about 45,000 clones listed, 85% to 90% are singletons. Sequenced: peripheral blood. The receptors were gathered from a human donor in a cohort sampled during active COVID-19.

The sample holds one count of this clone. This chain joins TRBV7-9 and TRBJ2-2; 7 bases are a match to TRBD1. The germline V gene encodes CDR1 SEHNR and CDR2 FQNEAQ (reference sequence). The CDR3 covers 15 residues. The ends lost 5 bases at V and 3 bases at J; junction bases unmatched: 6. Here the CDR3 reads CASSIRDRYTGELFF. CDR3 nucleotides: TGTGCCAGCAGCATTCGGGACAGATACACCGGGGAGCTGTTTTTT.

The genes are TRBV12-5 and TRBJ1-6, with TRBD1 matching 8 bases. The junction had 5 bases not matched to a gene; V was cut back by 4 bases and J by 6 bases. This CDR3 comprises 15 residues. The germline V gene encodes CDR1 LGHNT and CDR2 FRNRAP. CDR3 protein: CASGSGQGSNSPLHF. The CDR3 coding sequence is TGTGCTAGTGGTTCTGGACAGGGCTCTAATTCACCCCTCCACTTT.

The gene calls are TRBV6-5 and TRBJ2-1; perhaps TRBD2 as D (6 bases). The V end was cut by 0 bases, the J end by 7 bases, with 13 bases between. Per the germline V gene, CDR1 is MNHEY and CDR2 is SVGAGI. The CDR3 covers 15 residues. This CDR3 is CASSYSDKGRNEQFF. CDR3 DNA: TGTGCCAGCAGTTACTCCGATAAGGGGAGGAATGAGCAGTTCTTC.

The chain couples TRBV9 to TRBJ1-5, with TRBD1 matching 7 bases. Germline CDR1 reads SGDLS; CDR2 reads YYNGEE. The CDR3 length is 18 residues. V trimming: 0 bases; J trimming: 3 bases; junction bases outside the gene matches: 12. CDR3 loop: CASSVESTGTVHNQPQHF. The DNA for the CDR3 is TGTGCCAGCAGCGTAGAGTCGACTGGGACAGTACACAATCAGCCCCAGCATTTT.

This chain connects TRBV3-1 (or the pseudogene TRBV3-2) to TRBJ1-2, with D possibly being TRBD1 (5 bases). Trimming removed 4 bases at V and 8 bases at J, with 17 bases between. Germline loops: CDR1 LGHDT, CDR2 YNNKEL (reference sequence). CDR3 length equals 14 residues. The chain's CDR3 is CASSPVGRVGGYTF. Here the CDR3 DNA reads TGTGCCAGCAGCCCCGTCGGCAGGGTCGGAGGCTACACCTTC.

There are a few counts of this clone. The chain combines TRBV2 with TRBJ1-6, with D possibly matching TRBD1 (5 bases). Trimming shortened V by 5 bases and J by 7 bases, and 15 bases separated the two germline ends. Germline V lookup: CDR1 SNHLY, CDR2 FYNNEI. CDR3 length: 15 residues. CDR3 region: CASSSLGRVNSPLHF. CDR3 bases: TGTGCCAGCAGTAGTCTGGGCAGGGTGAATTCACCCCTCCACTTT. The variable domain in full, completed from reference TRBV2 and TRBJ1-6, reads EPEVTQTPSHQVTQMGQEVILRCVPISNHLYFYWYRQILGQKVEFLVSFYNNEISEKSEIFDDQFSVERPDGSNFTLKIRSTKLEDSAMYFCASSSLGRVNSPLHFGNGTRLTVT.

The gene calls are TRBV5-6 and TRBJ1-1; 8 bases fit TRBD1. Per germline, CDR1 SGHDT and CDR2 YYEEEE. The CDR3 has 13 amino acids. The J segment lost 11 bases and the V segment lost 4 bases, leaving 10 bases of the junction unmatched. CDR3: CASSPDRAYVAFF. The CDR3 DNA reads as TGTGCCAGCAGCCCGGACAGGGCCTATGTGGCTTTCTTT.

V usage is TRBV12-3 or TRBV12-4 and J usage is TRBJ1-1; D not resolved. The V gene lost 8 bases and the J gene lost 10 bases, with 11 bases spanning the gap. There are 10 residues in the CDR3. CDR3 nucleotides: TGTGCCAGCTCCTCCCTCCGAGCTTTCTTT. It yields the protein CASSSLRAFF.

The V call is TRBV6-5, the J call TRBJ2-7; D unclear. This CDR3 spans 13 amino acids. V was pared by 5 bases and J by 4 bases, with 12 bases between. Germline V CDR1 and CDR2: MNHEY, SVGAGI. The CDR3 nucleotides read TGTGCCAGCAGTCCTACCGATTCATACGAGCAGTACTTC. Translated: CASSPTDSYEQYF.

Written as DNA, the CDR3 is TGTGCCAGCTCACAATTGAGAGGAGGTGAAAAACTGTTTTTT. It translates to CASSQLRGGEKLFF. The V call is TRBV18, the J call TRBJ1-4; no firm D call. V was shortened by 4 bases and J by 7 bases, with 13 bases between the two germline ends. The CDR3 is 14 residues long. From germline, CDR1 is KGHSH and CDR2 LQKENI.

This clone was counted between two and nine times. The V call is TRBV4-2, the J call TRBJ1-6; TRBD1 is a possible D gene (6 bases). This CDR3 spans 17 amino acids. In germline, CDR1 is LGHNA, CDR2 YNFKEQ. V shed 4 bases and J shed 7 bases, with 20 bases lying between them. For the CDR3, the DNA is TGTGCCAGCAGCCTCCAGGGGCGGGGGCGCCGGAATTCACCCCTCCACTTT. This sequence encodes CASSLQGRGRRNSPLHF.

The chain couples TRBV2 to TRBJ2-5; a weak D match, TRBD2 (5 bases). V was pared by 7 bases and J by 3 bases, with 6 bases between. The CDR3 has 11 amino acids. Germline loops: CDR1 SNHLY, CDR2 FYNNEI. This CDR3 reads CASTREETQYF. CDR3 in DNA: TGTGCCAGCACGAGGGAAGAGACCCAGTACTTC.

The CDR3 is CASSRGGVINSPLHF. The CDR3 nucleotides are TGTGCCAGCAGTAGGGGCGGGGTGATCAATTCACCCCTCCACTTT. The chain couples TRBV6-5 to TRBJ1-6; the D gene is possibly TRBD1 (5 bases). Trimming cost V 5 bases and J 7 bases, with 15 bases left between them. The CDR3 is made up of 15 amino acids. Germline CDR1 reads MNHEY; CDR2 reads SVGAGI.

The chain joins TRBV11-3 to TRBJ2-7; D gene unclear. V lost 4 bases and J lost 6, with 13 bases in between. Germline assignment: CDR1 SGHNT and CDR2 YENEEA. The CDR3 is 13 amino acids. CDR3 in amino acids: CASSWSNGGEQYF. DNA of the CDR3: TGTGCCAGCAGCTGGTCGAACGGCGGCGAGCAGTACTTC.

The chain uses TRBV5-1 and TRBJ2-3, with 11 bases lining up with TRBD2. The J segment lost 2 bases and the V segment lost 0 bases, leaving 5 bases of the junction unmatched. CDR1 and CDR2 (germline): SGHRS, YFSETQ. This CDR3 region has 17 residues. For the CDR3, the DNA is TGCGCCAGCAGCTTGGCCGTAGCGGGGGGGCCCACAGATACGCAGTATTTT. Amino acids: CASSLAVAGGPTDTQYF.

The chain employs TRBV7-2 and TRBJ2-3, with 7 nucleotides matching TRBD1. Germline CDR1 reads SGHTA; CDR2 reads FQGNSA. This CDR3 spans 16 amino acids. Trimming at V came to 1 base and at J to 0 bases, leaving 4 bases not matched to a gene. The CDR3 loop is CASSLVQGRSTDTQYF. The DNA for the CDR3 is TGTGCCAGCAGCTTAGTACAGGGGCGAAGCACAGATACGCAGTATTTT.

As DNA, the CDR3 is TGCGCCAGCGCTCCCCCGGGGGGCGACGAGCAGTACTTC. This translates into CASAPPGGDEQYF. The chain carries TRBV5-1 and TRBJ2-7, with D possibly being TRBD2 (7 bases). Germline V lookup: CDR1 SGHRS, CDR2 YFSETQ. The V gene lost 7 bases and the J gene lost 5 bases, with 16 bases spanning the gap. There are 13 residues in the CDR3.

Worth noting for this clone: The identical CDR3 is also encoded by other nucleotide sequences in the sample. The gene calls are TRBV15 and TRBJ2-3; TRBD1 might be the D (5 bases). Germline lookup yields CDR1 LNHNV and CDR2 YYDKDF (reference sequence). V was clipped by 8 bases and J by 3 bases, with 12 bases between them. The CDR3 runs 13 residues. The CDR3 nucleotides are TGTGCCACCCGTGGGTCAGGGACAGATACGCAGTATTTT. It specifies CATRGSGTDTQYF.